This T cell receptor beta chain was recorded in a study of T-cell memory formation after mild COVID-19. Study results and caveats: Clones that shrank (day 15 to 85) were balanced CD4/CD8, whereas later expanders leaned CD4+. Clonal second-wave expansions that peaked on day 37 had unconfirmed SARS-CoV-2 specificity. Mainly in CM and EM were contracting CD4+ clones; CD8+ were in EMRA.

CDR3 length: 13 amino acids. The germline V and J ends were trimmed by 7 bases and 7 bases, with 14 bases remaining between them. With respect to this clonotype: Antigen unknown.

TCRdb re-analysed the 5' RACE reads in MiXCR, keeping a single row per CDR3 protein. The table lists about 350,000 distinct CDR3 sequences, approximately 15% of them singletons, with 20% to 25% in the top ten. The V gene is TRBV12-3 or TRBV12-4, the J gene TRBJ1-5; D gene uncertain. The origin of this receptor is a man aged 18-30 years who had mild COVID-19 (a few samples of this study predate the infection). Cell type and time point are not known. The source material was PBMCs or a T cell subset sorted from them (not recorded which). This CDR3 is CASTFGVVQPQHF. The CDR3 nucleotides read TGTGCCAGCACCTTCGGGGTAGTACAGCCCCAGCATTTT.